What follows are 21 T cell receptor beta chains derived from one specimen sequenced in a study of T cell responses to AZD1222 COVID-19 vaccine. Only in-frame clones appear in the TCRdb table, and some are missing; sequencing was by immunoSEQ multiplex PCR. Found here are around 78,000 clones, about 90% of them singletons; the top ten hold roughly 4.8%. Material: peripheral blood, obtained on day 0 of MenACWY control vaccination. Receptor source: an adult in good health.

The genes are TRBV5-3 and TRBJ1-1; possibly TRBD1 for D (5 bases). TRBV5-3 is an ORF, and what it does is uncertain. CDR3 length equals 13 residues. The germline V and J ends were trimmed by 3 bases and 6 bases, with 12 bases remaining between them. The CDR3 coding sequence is TGTGCCAGAAGCTATCGACAAGGGGCTGAAGCTTTCTTT. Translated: CARSYRQGAEAFF.

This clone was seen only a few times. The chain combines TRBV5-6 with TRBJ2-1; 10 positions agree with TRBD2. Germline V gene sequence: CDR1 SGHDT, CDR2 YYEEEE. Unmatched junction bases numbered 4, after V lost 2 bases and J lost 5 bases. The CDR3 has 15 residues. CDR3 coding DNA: TGTGCCAGCAGCTTACGGCTAGCGGGGGACAATGAGCAGTTCTTC. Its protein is CASSLRLAGDNEQFF.

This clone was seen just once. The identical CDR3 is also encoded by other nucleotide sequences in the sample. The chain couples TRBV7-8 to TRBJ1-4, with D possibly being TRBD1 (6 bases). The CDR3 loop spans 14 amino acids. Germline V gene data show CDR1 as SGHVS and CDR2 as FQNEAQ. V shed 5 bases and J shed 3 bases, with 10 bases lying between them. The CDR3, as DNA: TGTGCCAGCAGCCCGGGGGCAGCTAATGAAAAACTGTTTTTT. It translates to CASSPGAANEKLFF.

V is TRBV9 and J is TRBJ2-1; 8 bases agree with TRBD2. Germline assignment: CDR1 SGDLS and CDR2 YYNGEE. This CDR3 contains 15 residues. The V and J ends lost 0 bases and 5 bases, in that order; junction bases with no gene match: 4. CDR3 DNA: TGTGCCAGCAGCGTAGGGGCGGGGGGACACAATGAGCAGTTCTTC. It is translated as CASSVGAGGHNEQFF.

CDR3 in DNA: TGTGCCAGCAGTTTCAGGGGGCGTTGGGGCGGGGAGCTGTTTTTT. This encodes CASSFRGRWGGELFF. The rearrangement links TRBV6-6 to TRBJ2-2; 8 bases are shared with TRBD1. The CDR3 runs 15 residues. Per germline, CDR1 MNHNY and CDR2 SVGAGI (reference sequence). V was pared by 4 bases and J by 7 bases, with 8 bases of the junction left unmatched.

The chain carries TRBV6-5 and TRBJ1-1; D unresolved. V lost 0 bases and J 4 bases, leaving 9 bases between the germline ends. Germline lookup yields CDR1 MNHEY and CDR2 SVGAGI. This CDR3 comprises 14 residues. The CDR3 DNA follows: TGTGCCAGCAGTTACTCAATAGGGCGCACTGAAGCTTTCTTT. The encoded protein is CASSYSIGRTEAFF.

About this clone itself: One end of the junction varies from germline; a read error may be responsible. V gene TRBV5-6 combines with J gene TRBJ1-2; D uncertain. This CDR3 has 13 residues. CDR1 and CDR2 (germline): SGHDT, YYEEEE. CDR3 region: CASNLGGFYGYTF. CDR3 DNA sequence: TGTGCCAGCAACTTGGGAGGTTTTTATGGCTACACCTTC.

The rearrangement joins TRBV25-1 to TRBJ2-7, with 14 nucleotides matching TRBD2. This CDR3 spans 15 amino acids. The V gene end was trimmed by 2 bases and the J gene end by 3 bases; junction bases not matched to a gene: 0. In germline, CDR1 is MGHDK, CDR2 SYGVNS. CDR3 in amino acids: CASSEGLAGGYEQYF. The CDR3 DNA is TGTGCCAGCAGTGAAGGACTAGCGGGAGGCTACGAGCAGTACTTC.

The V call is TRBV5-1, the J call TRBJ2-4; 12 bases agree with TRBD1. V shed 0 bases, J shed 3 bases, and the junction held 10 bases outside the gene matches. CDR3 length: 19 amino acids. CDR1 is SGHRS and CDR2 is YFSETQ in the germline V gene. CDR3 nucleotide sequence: TGCGCCAGCAGCTTGGTGCCGGGACAGGGGGCGGTAGGCAAAAACATTCAGTACTTC. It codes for CASSLVPGQGAVGKNIQYF.

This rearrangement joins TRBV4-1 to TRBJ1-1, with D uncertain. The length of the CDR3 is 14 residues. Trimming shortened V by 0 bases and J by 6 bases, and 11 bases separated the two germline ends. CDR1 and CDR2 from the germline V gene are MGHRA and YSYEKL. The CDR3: CASSQDLSGAEAFF. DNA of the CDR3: TGCGCCAGCAGCCAAGATCTATCCGGGGCTGAAGCTTTCTTT.

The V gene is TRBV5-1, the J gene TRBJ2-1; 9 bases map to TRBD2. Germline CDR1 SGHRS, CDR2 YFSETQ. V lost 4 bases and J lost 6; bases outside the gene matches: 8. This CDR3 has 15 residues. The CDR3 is CASSPLAGVSNEQFF. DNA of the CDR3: TGCGCCAGCAGCCCTTTAGCGGGAGTCTCCAATGAGCAGTTCTTC.

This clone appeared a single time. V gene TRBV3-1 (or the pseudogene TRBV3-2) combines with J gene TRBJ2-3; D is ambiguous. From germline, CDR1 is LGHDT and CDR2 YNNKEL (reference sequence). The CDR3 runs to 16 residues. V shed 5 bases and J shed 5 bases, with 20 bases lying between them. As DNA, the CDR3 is TGTGCCAGCAGCACTGCCCGAATAGGCCATGGAGATACGCAGTATTTT. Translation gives CASSTARIGHGDTQYF.

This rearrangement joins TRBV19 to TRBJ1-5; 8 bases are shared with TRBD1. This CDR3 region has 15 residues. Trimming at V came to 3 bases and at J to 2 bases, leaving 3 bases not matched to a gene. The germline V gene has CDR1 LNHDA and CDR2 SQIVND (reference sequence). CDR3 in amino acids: CASSMRGQGNQPQHF. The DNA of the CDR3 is TGTGCCAGTAGTATGCGGGGACAGGGCAATCAGCCCCAGCATTTT.

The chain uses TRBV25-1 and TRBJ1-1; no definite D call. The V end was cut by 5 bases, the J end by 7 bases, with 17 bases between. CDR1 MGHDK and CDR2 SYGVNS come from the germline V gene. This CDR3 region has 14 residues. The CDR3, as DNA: TGTGCCAGCAGTAAAGGTAGAGGGATCAGTGAAGCTTTCTTT. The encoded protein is CASSKGRGISEAFF.

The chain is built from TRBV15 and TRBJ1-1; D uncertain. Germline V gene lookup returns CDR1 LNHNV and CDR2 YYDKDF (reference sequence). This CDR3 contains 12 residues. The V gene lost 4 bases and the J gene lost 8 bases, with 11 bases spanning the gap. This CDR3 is CATSTVRGEAFF. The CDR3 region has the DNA TGTGCCACCAGCACCGTTCGAGGGGAAGCTTTCTTT.

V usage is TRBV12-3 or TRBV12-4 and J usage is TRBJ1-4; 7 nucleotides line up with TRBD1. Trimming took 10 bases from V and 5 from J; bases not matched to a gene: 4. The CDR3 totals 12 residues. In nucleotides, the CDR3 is TGTGCCACACGACAGGGAAATGAAAAACTGTTTTTT. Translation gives CATRQGNEKLFF.

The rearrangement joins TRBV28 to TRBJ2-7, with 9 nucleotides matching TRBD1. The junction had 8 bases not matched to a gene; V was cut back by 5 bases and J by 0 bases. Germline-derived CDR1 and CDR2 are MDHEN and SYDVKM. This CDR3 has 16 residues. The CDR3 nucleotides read TGTGCCAGCAGTACGGACGGACAGGGGAGCTCCTACGAGCAGTACTTC. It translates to CASSTDGQGSSYEQYF. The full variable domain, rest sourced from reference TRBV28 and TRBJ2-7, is DVKVTQSSRYLVKRTGEKVFLECVQDMDHENMFWYRQDPGLGLRLIYFSYDVKMKEKGDIPEGYSVSREKKERFSLILESASTNQTSMYLCASSTDGQGSSYEQYFGPGTRLTVT.

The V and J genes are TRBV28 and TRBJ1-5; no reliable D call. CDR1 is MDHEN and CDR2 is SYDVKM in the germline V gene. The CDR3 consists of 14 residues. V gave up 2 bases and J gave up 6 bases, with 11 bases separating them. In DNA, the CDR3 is TGTGCCAGCAGTTTAGGAACCCTAACTCAGCCCCAGCATTTT. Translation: CASSLGTLTQPQHF.

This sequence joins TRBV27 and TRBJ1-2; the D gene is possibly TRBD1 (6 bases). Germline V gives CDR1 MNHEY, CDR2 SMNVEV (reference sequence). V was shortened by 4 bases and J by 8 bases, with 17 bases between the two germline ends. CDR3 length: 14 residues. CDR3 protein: CASSSNRDQRGYTF. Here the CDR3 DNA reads TGTGCCAGCAGTTCCAACAGGGATCAGAGAGGCTACACCTTC.

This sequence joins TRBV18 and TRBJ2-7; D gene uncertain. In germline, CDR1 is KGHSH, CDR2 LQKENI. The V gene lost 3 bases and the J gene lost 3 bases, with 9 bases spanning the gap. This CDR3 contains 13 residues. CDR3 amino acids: CASSPGRNYEQYF. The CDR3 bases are TGTGCCAGCTCACCCGGCCGTAACTACGAGCAGTACTTC.

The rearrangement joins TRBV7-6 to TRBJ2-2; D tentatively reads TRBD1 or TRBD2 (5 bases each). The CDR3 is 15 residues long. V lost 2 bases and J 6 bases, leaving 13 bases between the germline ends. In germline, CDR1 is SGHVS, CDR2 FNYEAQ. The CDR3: CASSLLPGRAGELFF. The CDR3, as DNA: TGTGCCAGCAGCTTACTTCCAGGGCGGGCCGGGGAGCTGTTTTTT.